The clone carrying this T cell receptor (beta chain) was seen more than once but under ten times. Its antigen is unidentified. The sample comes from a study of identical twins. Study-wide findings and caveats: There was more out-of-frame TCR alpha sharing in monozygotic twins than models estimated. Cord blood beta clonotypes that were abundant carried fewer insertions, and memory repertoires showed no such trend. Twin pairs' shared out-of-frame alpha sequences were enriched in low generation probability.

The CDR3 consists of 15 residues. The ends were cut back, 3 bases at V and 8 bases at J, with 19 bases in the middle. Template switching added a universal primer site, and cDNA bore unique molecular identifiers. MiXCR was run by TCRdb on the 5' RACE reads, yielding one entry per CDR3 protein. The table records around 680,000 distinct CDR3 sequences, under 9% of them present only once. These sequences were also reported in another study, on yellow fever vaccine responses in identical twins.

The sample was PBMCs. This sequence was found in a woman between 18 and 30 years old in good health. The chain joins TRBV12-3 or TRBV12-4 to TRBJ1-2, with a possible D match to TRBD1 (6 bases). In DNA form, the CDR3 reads TGTGCCAGCAGTTTGGGGGACGGGGGCTTCGAAGGCTACACCTTC. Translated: CASSLGDGGFEGYTF.